This T cell receptor beta chain was identified in a study of cytomegalovirus exposure and HLA in healthy donors. V dropped 0 bases and J dropped 0; count of bases not matched to a gene: 4. This CDR3 spans 16 amino acids. Germline V gives CDR1 SEHNR, CDR2 FQNEAQ (reference sequence). Vbeta (60) and Jbeta (13) primers were used in the PCR. Libraries were prepared by immunoSEQ multiplex PCR; TCRdb keeps only in-frame clonotypes and omits some of them. The table lists roughly 33,000 clones. Study outcomes and limitations: It was reported in a later analysis that an Asian-associated ancestry cluster showed fewer N-insertions than the approximately 700-donor mean. For most TCR beta V segments, an earlier analysis put the productive rate at about 87% or about 30% of the time.

With regard to this clone: Its specificity is not known.

Sequencing input: PBMCs. The sequence was obtained from a woman between 35 and 50 years old in good health and CMV-seropositive. The V call is TRBV7-9, the J call TRBJ2-7; 8 nucleotides agree with TRBD2. This CDR3 reads CASSLAPAGVSYEQYF. CDR3 DNA: TGTGCCAGCAGCTTAGCTCCAGCGGGAGTCTCCTACGAGCAGTACTTC. Using reference TRBV7-9 and TRBJ2-7 for the parts outside the CDR3, the full variable domain is DTGVSQNPRHKITKRGQNVTFRCDPISEHNRLYWYRQTLGQGPEFLTYFQNEAQLEKSRLLSDRFSAERPKGSFSTLEIQRTEQGDSAMYLCASSLAPAGVSYEQYFGPGTRLTVT.